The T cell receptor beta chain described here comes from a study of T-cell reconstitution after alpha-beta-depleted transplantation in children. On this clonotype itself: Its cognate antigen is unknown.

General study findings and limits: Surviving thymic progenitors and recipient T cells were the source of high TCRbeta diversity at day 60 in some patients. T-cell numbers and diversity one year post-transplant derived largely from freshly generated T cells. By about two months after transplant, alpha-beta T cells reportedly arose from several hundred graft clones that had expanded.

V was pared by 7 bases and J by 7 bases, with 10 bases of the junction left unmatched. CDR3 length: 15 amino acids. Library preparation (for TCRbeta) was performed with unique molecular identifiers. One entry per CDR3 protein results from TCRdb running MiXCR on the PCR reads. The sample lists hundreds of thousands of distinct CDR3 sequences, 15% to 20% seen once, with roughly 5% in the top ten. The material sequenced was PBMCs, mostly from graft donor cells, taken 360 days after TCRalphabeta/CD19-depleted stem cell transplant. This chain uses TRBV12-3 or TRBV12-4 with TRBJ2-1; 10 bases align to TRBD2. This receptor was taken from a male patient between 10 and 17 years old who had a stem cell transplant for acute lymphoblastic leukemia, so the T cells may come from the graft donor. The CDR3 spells CASNFRSSGRNEQFF. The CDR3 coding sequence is TGTGCCAGCAATTTTAGGTCTAGCGGGAGAAATGAGCAGTTCTTC.